The rows below give T cell receptor beta chains drawn from one sample of a study of long-term antiretroviral therapy in people with HIV. The method was immunoSEQ multiplex PCR; TCRdb's version includes in-frame clones alone and lacks a portion of them. The top ten clones hold around 19% of a sample with around 16,000 clones, just under 85% of them seen once. This material consisted of unsorted PBMCs, taken just before starting antiretroviral therapy. These receptor sequences come from a man aged 35-49 years with HIV. CDR3s include the opening cysteine and the closing phenylalanine or tryptophan. D genes are given only for firm matches. Size values are once, few and many counts, or a class for expanded clones, and some rows have none.

v_call	clone_size	d_call	j_call	cdr3_nt	cdr3_aa
TRBV7-9	-	-	TRBJ1-1	TGTGCCAGCAGCTTAGCAGGAGTCGCTGAAGCTTTCTTT	CASSLAGVAEAFF
TRBV7-2	-	TRBD2	TRBJ2-1	TGTGCCAGCAGCGCCCCCGAGACTAGCGTCTACAATGAGCAGTTCTTC	CASSAPETSVYNEQFF
TRBV6-5	-	-	TRBJ1-6	TGTGCCAGCAGCCTTCAGACCGTACCCCGTTCACCCCTCCACTTT	CASSLQTVPRSPLHF
TRBV5-8	-	-	TRBJ1-1	TGTGCCAGCAGCCAGGTGGGGGGAGCTTTCTTT	CASSQVGGAFF
TRBV10-3	-	-	TRBJ2-3	TGTGCCATCAGTGAGTCGGTCGGGTACACAGATACGCAGTATTTT	CAISESVGYTDTQYF
TRBV7-3	-	-	TRBJ2-1	TGTGCCAGCAGCTTCGGGACGGGCGAGCAGTTCTTC	CASSFGTGEQFF
TRBV29-1	-	-	TRBJ2-7	TGCAGCGTTGAAGGGGACAACTCCTACGAGCAGTACTTC	CSVEGDNSYEQYF
TRBV4-1	once	TRBD1	TRBJ2-5	TGCGCCAGCGCCAGGGGGCAGAGCCAAGAGACCCAGTACTTC	CASARGQSQETQYF
TRBV5-6	-	-	TRBJ2-7	TGTGCCAGCAGCTTTGACAGTTACGAGCAGTACTTC	CASSFDSYEQYF
TRBV29-1	-	-	TRBJ2-7	TGCAGCGTCTCCACAGGGGAGGACGAGCAGTACTTC	CSVSTGEDEQYF
TRBV5-5	-	-	TRBJ2-3	TGTGCCAGCAGACTCCGATCTAGCACAGATACGCAGTATTTT	CASRLRSSTDTQYF
TRBV7-9	few	-	TRBJ1-6	TGTGCCAGCAGCTCTTGGCAGGGCACCTCACCCCTCCACTTT	CASSSWQGTSPLHF
TRBV5-6	-	TRBD1	TRBJ2-7	TGTGCCAGCAGCTTGGGGACAGGGATTAACGAGCAGTACTTC	CASSLGTGINEQYF
TRBV6-1	-	-	TRBJ1-5	TGTGCCAGCAGTGAAGCAGGGGGGAGCAATCAGCCCCAGCATTTT	CASSEAGGSNQPQHF
TRBV30	-	-	TRBJ2-3	TGTGCCTGGAGTGTCGAGGGCTCTAGCACAGATACGCAGTATTTT	CAWSVEGSSTDTQYF
TRBV5-6	-	-	TRBJ2-3	TGTGCCAGCAGCATGGAGGGTGCAGATACGCAGTATTTT	CASSMEGADTQYF
TRBV2	-	-	TRBJ1-5	TGTGCCAGCAGTGGAGGGCCGAGAAGGAGTGATCAGCCCCAGCATTTT	CASSGGPRRSDQPQHF
TRBV11-2	-	-	TRBJ2-7	TGTGCCAGCAGCTGGTGGGGGAATTCGGCCTACGAGCAGTACTTC	CASSWWGNSAYEQYF
TRBV15	-	TRBD2	TRBJ2-3	TGTGCCACCAGCAGAGGACTAGCGGGGGGGCCGGTAGATACGCAGTATTTT	CATSRGLAGGPVDTQYF
TRBV2	few	-	TRBJ1-2	TGTGCCAGCAGTGTAGCGGTGAACTATGGCTACACCTTC	CASSVAVNYGYTF
TRBV9	-	-	TRBJ1-5	TGTGCCAGCAGCGTAGGGGGACAAAGGGGACAGCCCCAGCATTTT	CASSVGGQRGQPQHF
TRBV10-3	-	TRBD2	TRBJ2-3	TGTGCCATCAGCCGGGGGGGCCAAGATACGCAGTATTTT	CAISRGGQDTQYF
TRBV11-1	-	TRBD2	TRBJ2-1	TGTGCCAGCAGCCCAAGCGGGAGGGCCTACAATGAGCAGTTCTTC	CASSPSGRAYNEQFF
TRBV9	-	-	TRBJ1-5	TGTGCCAGCAGCGGCGGGGGGCTTGGCAATCAGCCCCAGCATTTT	CASSGGGLGNQPQHF
TRBV7-9	-	TRBD1	TRBJ1-5	TGTGCCAGCAGCTCAGGGGGCTACAATCAGCCCCAGCATTTT	CASSSGGYNQPQHF
TRBV7-9	-	-	TRBJ2-7	TGTGCCAGCAGCTTCGTGACGGACCGCTCGTACGAGCAGTACTTC	CASSFVTDRSYEQYF
TRBV15	-	-	TRBJ1-4	TGTGCCACCAGCCGGGGCTTGCGCGAAAAACTGTTTTTT	CATSRGLREKLFF
TRBV9	-	-	TRBJ1-2	TGTGCCAGCAGCGGAGCTCGACTTGGCTACACCTTC	CASSGARLGYTF
TRBV14	-	TRBD1	TRBJ1-1	TGTGCCAGCAGCCCACGACAGGGGGCAGGGAACACTGAAGCTTTCTTT	CASSPRQGAGNTEAFF
TRBV11-3	-	TRBD2	TRBJ2-3	TGTGCCAGCAGCTTAGATAGCCTAGCGGGAGGCTGGGATACGCAGTATTTT	CASSLDSLAGGWDTQYF
TRBV7-2	-	TRBD1	TRBJ1-2	TGTGCCAGCAGCTTAGCGACAGGGGGTTGGTATGGCTACACCTTC	CASSLATGGWYGYTF
TRBV5-5	-	-	TRBJ2-2	TGTGCCAGCAGCTCGGACAGAACGAACACCGGGGAGCTGTTTTTT	CASSSDRTNTGELFF
TRBV15	-	-	TRBJ2-3	TGTGCCACCAGCCACCGTCTAGAGGCAGATACGCAGTATTTT	CATSHRLEADTQYF
TRBV10-1	-	-	TRBJ1-1	TGCGCCAGCAGTGATAATCCGAACACTGAAGCTTTCTTT	CASSDNPNTEAFF
TRBV30	-	-	TRBJ1-6	TGTGCCTGGAGTTCGGCCCTGCAAGGAACCTATAATTCACCCCTCCACTTT	CAWSSALQGTYNSPLHF
TRBV5-5	-	-	TRBJ1-2	TGTGCCAGCAGCTTGGAGTCGGCAGGGCATGGCTACACCTTC	CASSLESAGHGYTF
TRBV19	-	-	TRBJ2-7	TGTGCCAGTAGCCCCCAGGCTAGGAAAATTTCCTACGAGCAGTACTTC	CASSPQARKISYEQYF
TRBV18	-	TRBD1	TRBJ2-7	TGTGCCAGCTCATCCTTAGGACAGGGCACCTACGAGCAGTACTTC	CASSSLGQGTYEQYF
TRBV29-1	-	TRBD1	TRBJ2-2	TGCAGCGCCATCCGGGACAGGGGTGGGTTGGGGGAGCTGTTTTTT	CSAIRDRGGLGELFF
TRBV5-1	-	TRBD2	TRBJ2-5	TGCGCCAGCAGCCAAGCCCCAGCGGGAACCGAAACGATCGGGACCCAGTACTTC	CASSQAPAGTETIGTQYF
TRBV15	once	TRBD2	TRBJ2-7	TGTGCCACCAGCGCAACCGGGACTAGCGGATATGTGCAGTACTTC	CATSATGTSGYVQYF
TRBV9	-	TRBD1	TRBJ2-2	TGTGCCAGCAGCGCTGGGACAGGGGTATGGGTGCGGGAGCTGTTTTTT	CASSAGTGVWVRELFF
TRBV6-1	-	-	TRBJ2-3	TGTGCCAGCAGTGAAGCGCCGGGACACGAGTATTTT	CASSEAPGHEYF
TRBV11-2	-	TRBD1	TRBJ1-2	TGTGCCAGCAGCCCTAGTATACAGGGGCTAAACTATGGCTACACCTTC	CASSPSIQGLNYGYTF
TRBV5-1	-	-	TRBJ1-2	TGCGCCAGCAGCTTGGGGGGAGTTTATGGCTACACCTTC	CASSLGGVYGYTF
TRBV5-1	once	-	TRBJ1-4	TGCGCCAGCAGCTTGGATGGGGATGCAACTAATGAAAAACTGTTTTTT	CASSLDGDATNEKLFF